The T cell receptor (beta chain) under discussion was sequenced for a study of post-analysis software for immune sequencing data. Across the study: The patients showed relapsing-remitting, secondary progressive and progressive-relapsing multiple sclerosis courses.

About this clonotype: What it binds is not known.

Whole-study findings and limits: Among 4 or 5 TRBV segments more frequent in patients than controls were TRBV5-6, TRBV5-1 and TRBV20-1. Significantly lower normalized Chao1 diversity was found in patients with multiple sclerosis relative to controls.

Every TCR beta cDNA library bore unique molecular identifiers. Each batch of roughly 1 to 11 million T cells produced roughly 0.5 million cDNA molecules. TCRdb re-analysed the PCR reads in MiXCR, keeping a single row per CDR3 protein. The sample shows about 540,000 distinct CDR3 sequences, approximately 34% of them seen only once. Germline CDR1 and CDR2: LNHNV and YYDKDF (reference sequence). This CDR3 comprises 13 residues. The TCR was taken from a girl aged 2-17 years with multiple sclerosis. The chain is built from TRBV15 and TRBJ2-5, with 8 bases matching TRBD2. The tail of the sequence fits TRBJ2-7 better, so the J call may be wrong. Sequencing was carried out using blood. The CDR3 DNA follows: TGTGCCACCAGGGACGGACTAGCTCGCGAGCAGTACTTC. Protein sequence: CATRDGLAREQYF.